This T cell receptor beta chain was recorded in a study of T cells in localized non-small cell lung cancer. Study-wide points: In adjacent lung appeared a median about 57 of the top 100 tumor clones. Only one tumor region was sequenced, so heterogeneity remains possible.

Clones were sequenced by immunoSEQ multiplex PCR, and TCRdb holds only the in-frame ones, with some missing. The repertoire holds some 21,000 clones, 70% to 90% seen once, with 25% to 30% in the top ten. A few counts support this clone. The antigen is unknown. Looked up from germline, CDR1 is LGHNA and CDR2 is YNFKEQ. The CDR3 runs to 15 residues. The germline V and J ends were trimmed by 1 base and 2 bases, with 11 bases remaining between them. The sequences come from peripheral blood mononuclear cells, collected before any cancer treatment. V and J are TRBV4-2 and TRBJ1-2, with D perhaps TRBD1 (5 bases). The sequence was collected from a male donor aged 60 or over with stage II lung adenocarcinoma. CDR3 amino acids: CASSQGGGANYGYTF. The CDR3 DNA is TGTGCCAGCAGCCAAGGGGGAGGGGCCAACTATGGCTACACCTTC.